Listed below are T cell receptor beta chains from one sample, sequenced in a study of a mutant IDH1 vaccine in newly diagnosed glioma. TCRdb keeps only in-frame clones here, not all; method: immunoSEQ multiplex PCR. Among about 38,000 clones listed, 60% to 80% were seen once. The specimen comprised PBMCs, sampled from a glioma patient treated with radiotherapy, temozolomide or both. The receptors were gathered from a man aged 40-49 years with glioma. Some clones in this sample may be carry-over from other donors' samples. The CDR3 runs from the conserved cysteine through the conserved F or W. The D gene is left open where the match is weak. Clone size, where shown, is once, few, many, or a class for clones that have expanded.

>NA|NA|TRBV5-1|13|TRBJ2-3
CASSPGGTDTQYF
TGCGCCAGCAGCCCGGGGGGCACAGATACGCAGTATTTT
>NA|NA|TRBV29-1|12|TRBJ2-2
CSVEGNTGELFF
TGCAGCGTTGAAGGAAACACCGGGGAGCTGTTTTTT
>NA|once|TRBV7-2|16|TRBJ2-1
CASSSQGYRSYNEQFF
TGTGCCAGCAGCTCCCAGGGCTACCGGTCCTACAATGAGCAGTTCTTC
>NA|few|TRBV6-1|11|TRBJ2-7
CASKRVNEQYF
TGTGCCAGCAAGCGGGTGAACGAGCAGTACTTC
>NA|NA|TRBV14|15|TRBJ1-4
CASSQPGATNEKLFF
TGTGCCAGCAGCCAACCAGGGGCAACTAATGAAAAACTGTTTTTT
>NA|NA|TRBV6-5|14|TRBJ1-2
CASRRVLTNYGYTF
TGTGCCAGCAGACGGGTCTTAACTAACTATGGCTACACCTTC
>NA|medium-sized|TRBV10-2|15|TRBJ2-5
CASSDPRAGQETQYF
TGCGCCAGCAGTGATCCCAGGGCCGGCCAAGAGACCCAGTACTTC
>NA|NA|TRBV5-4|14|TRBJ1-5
CASSLGGGNQPQHF
TGTGCCAGCAGCTTGGGGGGGGGCAATCAGCCCCAGCATTTT
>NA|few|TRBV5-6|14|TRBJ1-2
CASLKPGRAAGYTF
TGTGCCAGCCTAAAACCGGGACGGGCCGCGGGCTACACCTTC
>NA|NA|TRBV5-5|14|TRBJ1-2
CASSLETDNYGYTF
TGTGCCAGCAGCTTGGAGACAGATAACTATGGCTACACCTTC
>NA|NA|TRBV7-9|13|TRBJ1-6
CASTLGSSSPLHF
TGTGCCAGCACCTTAGGTAGCTCTTCACCCCTCCACTTT
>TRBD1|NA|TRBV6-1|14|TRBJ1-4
CASNSGTGFEKLFF
TGTGCCAGCAACTCCGGGACAGGGTTTGAAAAACTGTTTTTT
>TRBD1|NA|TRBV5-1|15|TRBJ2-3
CASSPGTGPTDTQYF
TGCGCCAGCAGTCCCGGGACAGGGCCGACAGATACGCAGTATTTT
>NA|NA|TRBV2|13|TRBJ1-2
CASSEEAIYGYTF
TGTGCCAGCAGTGAAGAGGCCATCTATGGCTACACCTTC
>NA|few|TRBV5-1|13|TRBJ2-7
CASSLEQAVGQYF
TGCGCCAGCAGCTTGGAACAGGCAGTCGGGCAGTACTTC
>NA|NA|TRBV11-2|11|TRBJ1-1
CASASMGEAFF
TGTGCCAGCGCGTCAATGGGTGAAGCTTTCTTT
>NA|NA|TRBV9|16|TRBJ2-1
CASSVSGSSSYNEQFF
TGTGCCAGCAGCGTTTCGGGATCCAGCTCCTACAATGAGCAGTTCTTC
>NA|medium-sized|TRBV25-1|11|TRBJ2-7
CASSRGDAQYF
TGTGCCAGCAGCAGGGGGGACGCGCAGTACTTC